This TCR beta chain was recovered during a study of T cell responses to AZD1222 COVID-19 vaccine. Whole-study context: Second-dose intervals near 4 or 12 weeks were combined. Study observations and caveats: Recipients of two AZD1222 doses showed rising Spike-specific TCR breadth and depth. Sampled repertoires all dated from after the peak T cell response. Donors were chiefly white British, with a greater number of females, and clonal diversity was perhaps underestimated.

This CDR3 is 16 amino acids long. Trimming removed 6 bases from V and 2 bases from J; junction bases left unmatched: 7. Germline V gives CDR1 SNHLY, CDR2 FYNNEI. Produced via immunoSEQ multiplex PCR; TCRdb's table is partial and in-frame only. The profile shows about 100,000 clones, approximately 93% of them singletons. This clone was counted once. Its antigen is currently unknown. The input for sequencing was peripheral blood, taken on day 0 of AZD1222 vaccination. The rearrangement links TRBV2 to TRBJ2-3; 11 bases map to TRBD2. The TCR comes from an adult in good health. The CDR3 DNA reads as TGTGCCAGCAGGAACCGACTAGCGGGGTTCACAGATACGCAGTATTTT. This encodes CASRNRLAGFTDTQYF.